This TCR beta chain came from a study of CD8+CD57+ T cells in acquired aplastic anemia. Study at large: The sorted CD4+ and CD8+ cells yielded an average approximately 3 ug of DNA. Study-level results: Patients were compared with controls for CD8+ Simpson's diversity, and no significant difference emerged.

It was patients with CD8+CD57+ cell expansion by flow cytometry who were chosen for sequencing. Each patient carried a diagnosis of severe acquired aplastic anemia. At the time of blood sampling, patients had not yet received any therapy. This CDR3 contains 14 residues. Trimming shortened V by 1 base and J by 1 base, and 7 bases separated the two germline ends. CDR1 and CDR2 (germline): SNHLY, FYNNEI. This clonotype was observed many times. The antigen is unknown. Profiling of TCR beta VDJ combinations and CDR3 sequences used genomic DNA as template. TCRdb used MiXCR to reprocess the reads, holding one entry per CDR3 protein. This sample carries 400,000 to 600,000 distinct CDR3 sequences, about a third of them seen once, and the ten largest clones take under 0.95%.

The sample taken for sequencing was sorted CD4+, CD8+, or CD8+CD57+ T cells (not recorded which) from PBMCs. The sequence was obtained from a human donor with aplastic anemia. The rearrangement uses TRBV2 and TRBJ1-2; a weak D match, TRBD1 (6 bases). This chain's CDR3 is CASSEGRGNYGYTF. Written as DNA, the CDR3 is TGTGCCAGCAGTGAAGGCAGGGGTAACTATGGCTACACCTTC.